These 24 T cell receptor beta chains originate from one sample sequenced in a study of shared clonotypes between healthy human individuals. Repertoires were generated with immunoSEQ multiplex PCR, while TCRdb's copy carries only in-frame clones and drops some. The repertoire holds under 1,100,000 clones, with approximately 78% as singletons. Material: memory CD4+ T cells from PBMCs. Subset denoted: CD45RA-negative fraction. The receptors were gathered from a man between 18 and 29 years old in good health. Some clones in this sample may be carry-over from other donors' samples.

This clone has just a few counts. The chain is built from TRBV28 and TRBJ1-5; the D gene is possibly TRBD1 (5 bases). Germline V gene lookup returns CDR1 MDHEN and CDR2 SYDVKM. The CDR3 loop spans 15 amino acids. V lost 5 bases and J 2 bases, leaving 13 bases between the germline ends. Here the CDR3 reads CASSDRTRGNQPQHF. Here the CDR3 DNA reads TGTGCCAGCAGTGACCGGACCAGGGGCAATCAGCCCCAGCATTTT. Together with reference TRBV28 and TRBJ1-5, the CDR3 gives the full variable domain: DVKVTQSSRYLVKRTGEKVFLECVQDMDHENMFWYRQDPGLGLRLIYFSYDVKMKEKGDIPEGYSVSREKKERFSLILESASTNQTSMYLCASSDRTRGNQPQHFGDGTRLSIL.

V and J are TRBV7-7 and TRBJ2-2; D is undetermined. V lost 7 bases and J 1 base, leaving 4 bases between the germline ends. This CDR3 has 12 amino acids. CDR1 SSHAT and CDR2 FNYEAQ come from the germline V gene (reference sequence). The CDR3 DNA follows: TGTGCCAGCATCGGGAACACCGGGGAGCTGTTTTTT. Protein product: CASIGNTGELFF.

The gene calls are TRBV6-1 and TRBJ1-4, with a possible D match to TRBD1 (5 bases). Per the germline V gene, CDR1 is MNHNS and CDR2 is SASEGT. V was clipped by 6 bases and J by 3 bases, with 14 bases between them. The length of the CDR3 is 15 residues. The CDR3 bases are TGTGCCAGCAGCTTCCAGGGTGGGTCTAATGAAAAACTGTTTTTT. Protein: CASSFQGGSNEKLFF.

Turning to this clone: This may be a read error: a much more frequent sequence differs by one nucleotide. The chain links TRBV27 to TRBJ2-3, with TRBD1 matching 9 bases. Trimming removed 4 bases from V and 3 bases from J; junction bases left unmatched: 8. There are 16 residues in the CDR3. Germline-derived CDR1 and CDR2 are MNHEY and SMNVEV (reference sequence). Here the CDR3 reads CASSSLGTGRTDTQYF. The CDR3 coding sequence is TGTGCCAGCAGTTCATTAGGGACAGGGAGGACAGATACGCAGTATTTT.

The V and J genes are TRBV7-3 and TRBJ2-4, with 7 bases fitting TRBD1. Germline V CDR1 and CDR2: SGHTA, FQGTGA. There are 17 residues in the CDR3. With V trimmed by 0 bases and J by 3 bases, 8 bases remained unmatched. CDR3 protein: CASSLTGDRLGKNIQYF. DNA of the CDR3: TGTGCCAGCAGCTTAACGGGGGACAGATTAGGCAAAAACATTCAGTACTTC.

CDR3 region: CASSIDPDRGREYYGYTF. The CDR3 DNA is TGTGCCAGTAGTATAGACCCGGACAGGGGGCGCGAGTACTATGGCTACACCTTC. This chain joins TRBV19 and TRBJ1-2; 11 nucleotides match TRBD1. V lost 0 bases, J lost 3 bases, and 9 bases stayed unmatched. The CDR3 spans 18 residues. CDR1 is LNHDA and CDR2 is SQIVND in the germline V gene (reference sequence).

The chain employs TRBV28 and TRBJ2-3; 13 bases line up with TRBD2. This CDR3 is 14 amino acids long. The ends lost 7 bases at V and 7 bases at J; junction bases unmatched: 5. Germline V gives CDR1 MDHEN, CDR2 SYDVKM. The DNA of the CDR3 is TGTGCCAGCATAGGGACTAGCGGGAAAAATACGCAGTATTTT. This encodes CASIGTSGKNTQYF.

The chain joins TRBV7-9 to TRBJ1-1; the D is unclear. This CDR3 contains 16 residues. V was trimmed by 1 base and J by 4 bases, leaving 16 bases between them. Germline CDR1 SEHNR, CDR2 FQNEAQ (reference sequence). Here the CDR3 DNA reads TGTGCCAGCAGCTTAGGTAGTCCGGCGAGGAGCACTGAAGCTTTCTTT. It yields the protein CASSLGSPARSTEAFF. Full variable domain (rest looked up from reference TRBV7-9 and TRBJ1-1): DTGVSQNPRHKITKRGQNVTFRCDPISEHNRLYWYRQTLGQGPEFLTYFQNEAQLEKSRLLSDRFSAERPKGSFSTLEIQRTEQGDSAMYLCASSLGSPARSTEAFFGQGTRLTVV.

The CDR3 bases are TGTGCCAGCAGCAAGGTAGCTGCTGGCACAGATACGCAGTATTTT. Translation gives CASSKVAAGTDTQYF. The chain recombines TRBV7-3 with TRBJ2-3; unclear D gene. Germline values: CDR1 SGHTA, CDR2 FQGTGA. Between the trimmed V and J ends, which lost 5 bases and 1 base, there was a span of 13 bases. The CDR3 is made up of 15 amino acids. The full variable domain, in which reference TRBV7-3 and TRBJ2-3 provide the parts outside the CDR3, is GAGVSQTPSNKVTEKGKYVELRCDPISGHTALYWYRQSLGQGPEFLIYFQGTGAADDSGLPNDRFFAVRPEGSVSTLKIQRTERGDSAVYLCASSKVAAGTDTQYFGPGTRLTVL.

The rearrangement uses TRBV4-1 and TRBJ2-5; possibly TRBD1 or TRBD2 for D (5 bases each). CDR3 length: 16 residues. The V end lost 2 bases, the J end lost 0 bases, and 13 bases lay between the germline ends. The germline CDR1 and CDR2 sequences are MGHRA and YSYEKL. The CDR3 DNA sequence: TGCGCCAGCAGCCAACCCCCGGGACGGTACCAAGAGACCCAGTACTTC. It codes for CASSQPPGRYQETQYF.

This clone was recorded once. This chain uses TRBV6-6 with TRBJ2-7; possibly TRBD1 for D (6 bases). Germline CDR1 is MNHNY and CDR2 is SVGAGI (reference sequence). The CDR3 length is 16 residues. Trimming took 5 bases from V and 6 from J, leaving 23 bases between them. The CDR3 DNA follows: TGTGCCAGCAGTCCGACACCGCTAGGGGGAGCAGGCGAGCAGTACTTC. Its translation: CASSPTPLGGAGEQYF.

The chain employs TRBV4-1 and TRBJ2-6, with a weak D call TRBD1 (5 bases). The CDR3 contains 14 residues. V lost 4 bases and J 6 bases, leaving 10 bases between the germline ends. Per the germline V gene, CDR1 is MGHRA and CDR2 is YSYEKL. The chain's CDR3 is CASSPFGQANVLTF. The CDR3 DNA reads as TGCGCCAGCAGCCCCTTCGGACAGGCCAACGTCCTGACTTTC.

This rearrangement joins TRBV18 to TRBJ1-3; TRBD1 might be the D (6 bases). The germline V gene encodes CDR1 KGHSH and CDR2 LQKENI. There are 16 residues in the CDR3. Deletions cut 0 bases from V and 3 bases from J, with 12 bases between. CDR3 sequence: CASSPPGRGDGNTIYF. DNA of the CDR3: TGTGCCAGCTCACCACCAGGCAGGGGTGATGGAAACACCATATATTTT.

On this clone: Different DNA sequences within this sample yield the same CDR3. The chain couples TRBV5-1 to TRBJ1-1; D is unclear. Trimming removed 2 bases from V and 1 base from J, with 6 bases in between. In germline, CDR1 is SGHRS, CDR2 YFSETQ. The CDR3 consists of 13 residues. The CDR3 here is CASSLWGNTEAFF. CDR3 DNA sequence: TGCGCCAGCAGCTTATGGGGGAACACTGAAGCTTTCTTT.

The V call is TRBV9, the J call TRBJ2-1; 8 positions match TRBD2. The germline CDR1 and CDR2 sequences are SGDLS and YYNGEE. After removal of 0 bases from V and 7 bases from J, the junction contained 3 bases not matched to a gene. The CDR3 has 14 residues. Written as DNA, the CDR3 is TGTGCCAGCAGCGTAGTACTAGCGGAAAATGAGCAGTTCTTC. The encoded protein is CASSVVLAENEQFF.

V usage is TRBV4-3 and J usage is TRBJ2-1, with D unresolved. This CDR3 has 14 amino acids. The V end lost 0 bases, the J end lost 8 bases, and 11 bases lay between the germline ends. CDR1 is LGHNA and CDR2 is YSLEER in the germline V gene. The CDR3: CASSQDPEEDEQFF. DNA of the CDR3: TGCGCCAGCAGCCAAGATCCCGAGGAAGATGAGCAGTTCTTC.

CDR3 amino acids: CATAPRGSYEQYF. For the CDR3, the DNA is TGTGCCACAGCTCCTCGGGGATCCTACGAGCAGTACTTC. The chain links TRBV6-6 to TRBJ2-7, with D maybe TRBD2 (5 bases). Germline CDR1 is MNHNY and CDR2 is SVGAGI (reference sequence). With 10 bases removed from V and 1 base from J, the gap between germline ends came to 14 bases. The CDR3 spans 13 residues.

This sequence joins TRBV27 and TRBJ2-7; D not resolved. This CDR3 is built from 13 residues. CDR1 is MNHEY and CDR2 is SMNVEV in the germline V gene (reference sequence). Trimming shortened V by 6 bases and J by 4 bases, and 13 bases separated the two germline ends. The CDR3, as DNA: TGTGCCAGCAGCCCCTATAGCATATACGAGCAGTACTTC. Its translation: CASSPYSIYEQYF.

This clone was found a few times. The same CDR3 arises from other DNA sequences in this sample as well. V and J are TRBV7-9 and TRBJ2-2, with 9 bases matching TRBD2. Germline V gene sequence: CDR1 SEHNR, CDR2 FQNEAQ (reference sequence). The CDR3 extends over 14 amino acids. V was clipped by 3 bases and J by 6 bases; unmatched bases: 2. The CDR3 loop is CASSLGLAAGELFF. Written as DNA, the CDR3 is TGTGCCAGCAGCTTGGGACTAGCAGCCGGGGAGCTGTTTTTT.

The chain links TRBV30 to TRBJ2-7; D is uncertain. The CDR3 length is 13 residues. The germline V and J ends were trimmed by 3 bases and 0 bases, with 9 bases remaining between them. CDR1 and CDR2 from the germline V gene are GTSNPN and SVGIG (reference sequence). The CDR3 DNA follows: TGTGCCTGGAGCCCTATGAACTCCTACGAGCAGTACTTC. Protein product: CAWSPMNSYEQYF.

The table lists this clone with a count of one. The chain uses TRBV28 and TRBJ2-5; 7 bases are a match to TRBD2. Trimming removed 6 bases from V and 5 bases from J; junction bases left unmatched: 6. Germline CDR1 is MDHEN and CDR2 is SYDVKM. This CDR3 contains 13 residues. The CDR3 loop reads CASRPGGWETQYF. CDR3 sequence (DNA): TGTGCCAGCAGACCGGGGGGTTGGGAGACCCAGTACTTC.

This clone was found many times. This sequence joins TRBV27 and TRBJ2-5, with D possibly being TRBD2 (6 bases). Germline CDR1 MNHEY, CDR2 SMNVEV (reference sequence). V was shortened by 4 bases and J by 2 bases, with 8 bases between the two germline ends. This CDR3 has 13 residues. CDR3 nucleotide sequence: TGTGCCAGCAGTTACCGGGAGCAAGAGACCCAGTACTTC. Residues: CASSYREQETQYF.

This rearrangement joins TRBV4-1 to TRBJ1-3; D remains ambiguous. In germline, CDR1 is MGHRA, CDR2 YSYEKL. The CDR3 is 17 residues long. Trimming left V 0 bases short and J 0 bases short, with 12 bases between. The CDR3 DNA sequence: TGCGCCAGCAGCCAAGATCAGGCACAGATCTCTGGAAACACCATATATTTT. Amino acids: CASSQDQAQISGNTIYF.

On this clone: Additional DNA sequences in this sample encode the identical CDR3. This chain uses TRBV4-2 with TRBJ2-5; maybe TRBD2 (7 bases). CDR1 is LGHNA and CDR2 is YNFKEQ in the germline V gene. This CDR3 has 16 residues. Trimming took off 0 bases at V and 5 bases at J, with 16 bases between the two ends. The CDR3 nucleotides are TGTGCCAGCAGCCAAGACTGGGAGGGGGGCAGGGAGACCCAGTACTTC. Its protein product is CASSQDWEGGRETQYF.